Shown below are 7 T cell receptor beta chains from a single sample sequenced in a study of CXCR3-negative and CXCR3-positive naive CD8 T cells. Findings of the study overall: In CXCR3-positive naive cells, the TRB CDR3s were more hydrophobic than in CXCR3-negative naive cells.

UMI labels and 5' RACE were used to prepare the TRB cDNA libraries. One entry per CDR3 protein, without DNA, is what TCRdb gives after re-calling the 5' RACE reads. Here the sample table reports 150,000 to 170,000 distinct CDR3 sequences. Their recognized antigens are unknown. Sequences were obtained from naive CXCR3+ CD8+ T cells from blood. The subset: CD45RO-CCR7+CD27+CD95- naive CD8+ T cells expressing CXCR3 (TNR3+). Receptors originate from a human donor in good health. Some clones in this sample may be carry-over from other donors' samples.

The chain employs TRBV29-1 and TRBJ2-7; there is no DNA to check the TCRdb D call of TRBD1. Germline V gene data show CDR1 as SQVTM and CDR2 as ANQGSEA. The CDR3 is 14 amino acids. This CDR3 reads CSVPLGRGSYEQYF.

The rearrangement uses TRBV20-1 and TRBJ2-7; TCRdb's assignment of TRBD2 cannot be checked, as there is no DNA. Per the germline V gene, CDR1 is DFQATT and CDR2 is SNEGSKA (reference sequence). The CDR3 has 14 amino acids. The CDR3 protein is CSARDGRAGYEQYF.

The V gene is TRBV5-1, the J gene TRBJ2-7. Germline values: CDR1 SGHRS, CDR2 YFSETQ. There are 13 residues in the CDR3. CDR3: CASSLSLTYEQYF. Variable domain in full (rest from reference TRBV5-1 and TRBJ2-7): KAGVTQTPRYLIKTRGQQVTLSCSPISGHRSVSWYQQTPGQGLQFLFEYFSETQRNKGNFPGRFSGRQFSNSRSEMNVSTLELGDSALYLCASSLSLTYEQYFGPGTRLTVT.

The chain joins TRBV5-1 to TRBJ2-1; the D call from TCRdb, TRBD1, cannot be confirmed without DNA. The CDR3 has 15 residues. Germline CDR1 SGHRS, CDR2 YFSETQ. The CDR3 reads CASSLVGGGRNEQFF.

The V and J genes are TRBV7-6 and TRBJ1-1; checking the TCRdb D call of TRBD1 is not possible without DNA. Per germline, CDR1 SGHVS and CDR2 FNYEAQ. The CDR3 has 18 amino acids. This CDR3 is CASSSAFGQGSLNTEAFF.

The chain is built from TRBV19 and TRBJ1-1; there is no DNA to check the TCRdb D call of TRBD1. The CDR3 is made up of 15 amino acids. The germline V gene encodes CDR1 LNHDA and CDR2 SQIVND (reference sequence). CDR3: CASSSGLGLDTEAFF.

This chain uses TRBV4-2 with TRBJ1-2. CDR3 length: 11 amino acids. Germline V gene lookup returns CDR1 LGHNA and CDR2 YNFKEQ. CDR3 protein: CASSPGYGYTF.